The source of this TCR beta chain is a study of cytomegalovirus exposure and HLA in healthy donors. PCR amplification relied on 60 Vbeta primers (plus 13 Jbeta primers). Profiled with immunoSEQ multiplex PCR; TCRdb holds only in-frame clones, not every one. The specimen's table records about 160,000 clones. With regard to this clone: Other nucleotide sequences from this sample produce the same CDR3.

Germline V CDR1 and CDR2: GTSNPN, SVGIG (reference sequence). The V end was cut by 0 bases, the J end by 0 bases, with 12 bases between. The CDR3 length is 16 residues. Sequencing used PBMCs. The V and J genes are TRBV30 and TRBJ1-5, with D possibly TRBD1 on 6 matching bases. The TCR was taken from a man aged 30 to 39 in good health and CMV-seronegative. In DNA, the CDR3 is TGTGCCTGGAGTGTACAGGGAGGGCTTAGCAATCAGCCCCAGCATTTT. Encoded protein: CAWSVQGGLSNQPQHF.